These T cell receptor beta chains were read from a single sample in a study of T cells after somatic rescue of genetic block. Sequencing was performed with immunoSEQ multiplex PCR; in TCRdb, only in-frame clones are kept and a portion is missing. The sample has around 100,000 clones; 80% to 95% are singletons. The source material was peripheral blood mononuclear cells (PBMCs). The receptors shown here come from a woman under 30. CDR3s include the opening cysteine and the closing phenylalanine or tryptophan. Each record gives: V gene, D gene, clone size, CDR3 length, J gene, CDR3 protein, CDR3 DNA. A D gene is named only where the DNA matches it firmly. Expanded clones are given a class, and other clones once, few, many or no size at all.

>TRBV6-5|NA|NA|15|TRBJ2-7
CASSYSGSRTSEQYF
TGTGCCAGCAGTTACTCTGGTTCTAGAACAAGTGAGCAGTACTTC
>TRBV5-5|TRBD1|NA|15|TRBJ1-4
CASSVGTGGGEKLFF
TGTGCCAGCAGCGTTGGGACAGGGGGTGGGGAAAAACTGTTTTTT
>TRBV11-2|TRBD1|NA|17|TRBJ2-3
CASSARRTGPIPDTQYF
TGTGCCAGCAGCGCACGTCGGACAGGCCCTATTCCAGATACGCAGTATTTT
>TRBV9|NA|NA|17|TRBJ1-3
CASSVYDRTGSGNTIYF
TGTGCCAGCAGCGTATATGATCGGACCGGCTCTGGAAACACCATATATTTT
>TRBV11-2|NA|NA|16|TRBJ1-3
CASSYGAVLSGNTIYF
TGTGCCAGCAGCTATGGGGCGGTCCTCTCTGGAAACACCATATATTTT
>TRBV30|NA|NA|13|TRBJ1-5
CAWRGGGNQPQHF
TGTGCCTGGAGAGGGGGTGGTAATCAGCCCCAGCATTTT
>TRBV5-4|TRBD1|NA|12|TRBJ1-1
CASSPWTGEAFF
TGTGCCAGCAGCCCTTGGACAGGTGAAGCTTTCTTT
>TRBV7-3|NA|once|13|TRBJ1-1
CASSLEYNTEAFF
TGTGCCAGCAGCTTAGAATATAACACTGAAGCTTTCTTT
>TRBV11-1|NA|NA|16|TRBJ2-7
CASSSPPGTYSYEQYF
TGTGCCAGCAGCTCACCGCCCGGGACTTACTCCTACGAGCAGTACTTC
>TRBV5-4|TRBD2|NA|16|TRBJ2-3
CASSAGLAGGTDTQYF
TGTGCCAGCAGCGCCGGACTAGCGGGGGGCACAGATACGCAGTATTTT
>TRBV7-9|TRBD1|NA|14|TRBJ1-5
CASSQGQGLQPQHF
TGTGCCAGCAGCCAGGGACAGGGTTTGCAGCCCCAGCATTTT
>TRBV18|TRBD1|once|20|TRBJ2-7
CASSPDSLNWTGLPPYEQYF
TGTGCCAGCTCACCAGACTCACTAAATTGGACAGGGCTACCACCCTACGAGCAGTACTTC
>TRBV7-2|NA|NA|14|TRBJ1-1
CASSLVRMNTEAFF
TGTGCCAGCAGCTTAGTGCGCATGAACACTGAAGCTTTCTTT
>TRBV5-4|NA|NA|14|TRBJ1-1
CASSRGGIGTEAFF
TGTGCCAGCAGCCGGGGGGGGATTGGCACTGAAGCTTTCTTT
>TRBV6-6|NA|NA|13|TRBJ2-7
CASSYWRSYEQYF
TGTGCCAGCAGTTACTGGCGGTCCTACGAGCAGTACTTC
>TRBV7-2|NA|once|14|TRBJ2-2
CASSFSSDRGELFF
TGTGCCAGCAGCTTTTCTAGCGACCGGGGGGAGCTGTTTTTT
>TRBV2|NA|NA|11|TRBJ1-1
CASRLVLEAFF
TGTGCCAGCAGGCTGGTACTTGAAGCTTTCTTT
>TRBV6-4|NA|NA|14|TRBJ1-5
CASSEGGGNQPQHF
TGTGCCAGCAGTGAAGGGGGGGGCAATCAGCCCCAGCATTTT
>TRBV19|TRBD2|NA|15|TRBJ2-7
CASSRFSSGGSEQYF
TGTGCCAGTAGTAGGTTCTCTAGCGGGGGGAGCGAGCAGTACTTC
>TRBV11-3|NA|NA|13|TRBJ1-6
CASSLDGNSPLHF
TGTGCCAGCAGCTTAGACGGTAATTCACCCCTCCACTTT
>TRBV19|TRBD1|NA|12|TRBJ2-5
CATQGAGETQYF
TGTGCCACCCAGGGGGCGGGAGAGACCCAGTACTTC
>TRBV18|NA|few|13|TRBJ1-1
CASSPGANTEAFF
TGTGCCAGCTCACCCGGGGCGAACACTGAAGCTTTCTTT
>TRBV2|TRBD2|NA|18|TRBJ2-4
CASRETSGGSRAKNIQYF
TGTGCCAGCAGAGAAACTAGCGGAGGGTCCCGGGCCAAAAACATTCAGTACTTC
>TRBV11-2|NA|NA|15|TRBJ2-2
CASSLRGGLAGELFF
TGTGCCAGCAGCTTAAGGGGGGGATTGGCCGGGGAGCTGTTTTTT
>TRBV4-1|TRBD1|NA|11|TRBJ2-7
CASSIGTDSYF
TGCGCCAGCAGCATAGGGACAGATTCCTACTTC
>TRBV30|NA|NA|16|TRBJ1-4
CAWSEPPAGYNEKLFF
TGTGCCTGGAGTGAACCCCCGGCAGGGTATAATGAAAAACTGTTTTTT
>TRBV5-4|TRBD1|NA|14|TRBJ1-1
CASSWGQMNTEAFF
TGTGCCAGCAGCTGGGGACAGATGAACACTGAAGCTTTCTTT